This T cell receptor beta chain is drawn from a study of T cells in women clearing cervical HPV infection. Study at large: Cases were women with histologically confirmed HPV16-related CIN3 or worse, including a couple of invasive cancers. Case blood was drawn a median roughly 160 days after lesion detection.

Study results and caveats: Controls had more TRBV6-7 (0.16%) than cases (about 0.11%).

On this clone: Its antigen remains unidentified. Read sequence stops 3 residues before the CDR3 end, and the germline J gene provides the missing end.

The length of the CDR3 is 15 residues. CDR1 and CDR2 (germline): SGHRS, YFSETQ. V lost 1 base, J lost 4 bases, and 7 bases stayed unmatched. TCR beta CDR3 amplified by multiplex PCR from approximately 1,200 ng genomic DNA. Generated by immunoSEQ multiplex PCR, the TCRdb table keeps only in-frame clones and is missing some. This table holds 25,000 to 35,000 clones. Input material: blood buffy coat. The chain carries TRBV5-1 and TRBJ1-2; 7 bases line up with TRBD1. This clonotype was sampled from a woman aged 18 to 75 with a cervical HPV16 infection that either progressed to CIN3+ or cleared (not recorded which). The CDR3: CASSLPDRVGYGYTF. Incomplete CDR3 DNA: TGCGCCAGCAGCTTGCCAGACAGGGTAGGCTATGGC.